This entry is about one TCR beta chain. Its antigen is not identified. In addition to blood RNA drawn from unsorted whole blood, germline DNA was extracted. The data originate from a study of tumor-infiltrating lymphocytes in primary liver carcinoma. Study as a whole: Surgery removed the patients' primary liver carcinoma.

Constant-region priming of around 490 ng total RNA yielded TCR beta cDNA. Libraries for TCR beta were built through three nested multiplex PCR rounds, which together made up a slightly modified ARM-PCR procedure. A C-beta reverse primer was combined with TRBV1-TRBV30 forward primers in the first two PCR rounds, and each round had roughly 11 cycles. One entry per CDR3 protein, called by TCRdb with MiXCR from the multiplex PCR reads. The table has about 330,000 distinct CDR3 sequences, about 61% seen once; the top ten hold approximately 5.9%. The CDR3 has 15 amino acids. CDR1 is KGHSY, CDR2 FQNENV, per germline. The V and J ends lost 1 base and 6 bases respectively, with 16 bases between them. General study findings and limits: Tumor-adjacent and tumor-blood pairs showed less overlap than tumor region pairs.

The TCR was taken from a man in his forties or fifties with primary liver carcinoma and hepatitis B virus infection. The chain carries TRBV16 and TRBJ2-7; D is perhaps TRBD1 (7 bases). Sequenced input: peripheral blood. The CDR3 spells CASSQFQGEESEQYF. CDR3 in DNA: TGTGCCAGCAGCCAATTCCAGGGGGAGGAGTCCGAGCAGTACTTC.